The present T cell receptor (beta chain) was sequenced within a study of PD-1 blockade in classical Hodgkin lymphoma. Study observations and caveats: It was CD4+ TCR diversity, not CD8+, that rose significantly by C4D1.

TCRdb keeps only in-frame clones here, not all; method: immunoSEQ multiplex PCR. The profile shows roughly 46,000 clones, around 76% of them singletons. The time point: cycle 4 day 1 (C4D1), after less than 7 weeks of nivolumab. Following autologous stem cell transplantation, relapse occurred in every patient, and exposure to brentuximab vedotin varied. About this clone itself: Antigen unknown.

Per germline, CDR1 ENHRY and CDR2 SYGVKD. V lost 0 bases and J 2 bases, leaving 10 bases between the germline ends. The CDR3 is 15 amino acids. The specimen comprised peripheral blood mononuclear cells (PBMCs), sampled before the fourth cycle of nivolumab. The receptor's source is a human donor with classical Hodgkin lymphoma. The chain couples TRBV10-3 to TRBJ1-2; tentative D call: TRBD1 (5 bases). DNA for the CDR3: TGTGCCATCAGTGAGTCGGCCGGGACGAACTATGGCTACACCTTC. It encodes CAISESAGTNYGYTF.